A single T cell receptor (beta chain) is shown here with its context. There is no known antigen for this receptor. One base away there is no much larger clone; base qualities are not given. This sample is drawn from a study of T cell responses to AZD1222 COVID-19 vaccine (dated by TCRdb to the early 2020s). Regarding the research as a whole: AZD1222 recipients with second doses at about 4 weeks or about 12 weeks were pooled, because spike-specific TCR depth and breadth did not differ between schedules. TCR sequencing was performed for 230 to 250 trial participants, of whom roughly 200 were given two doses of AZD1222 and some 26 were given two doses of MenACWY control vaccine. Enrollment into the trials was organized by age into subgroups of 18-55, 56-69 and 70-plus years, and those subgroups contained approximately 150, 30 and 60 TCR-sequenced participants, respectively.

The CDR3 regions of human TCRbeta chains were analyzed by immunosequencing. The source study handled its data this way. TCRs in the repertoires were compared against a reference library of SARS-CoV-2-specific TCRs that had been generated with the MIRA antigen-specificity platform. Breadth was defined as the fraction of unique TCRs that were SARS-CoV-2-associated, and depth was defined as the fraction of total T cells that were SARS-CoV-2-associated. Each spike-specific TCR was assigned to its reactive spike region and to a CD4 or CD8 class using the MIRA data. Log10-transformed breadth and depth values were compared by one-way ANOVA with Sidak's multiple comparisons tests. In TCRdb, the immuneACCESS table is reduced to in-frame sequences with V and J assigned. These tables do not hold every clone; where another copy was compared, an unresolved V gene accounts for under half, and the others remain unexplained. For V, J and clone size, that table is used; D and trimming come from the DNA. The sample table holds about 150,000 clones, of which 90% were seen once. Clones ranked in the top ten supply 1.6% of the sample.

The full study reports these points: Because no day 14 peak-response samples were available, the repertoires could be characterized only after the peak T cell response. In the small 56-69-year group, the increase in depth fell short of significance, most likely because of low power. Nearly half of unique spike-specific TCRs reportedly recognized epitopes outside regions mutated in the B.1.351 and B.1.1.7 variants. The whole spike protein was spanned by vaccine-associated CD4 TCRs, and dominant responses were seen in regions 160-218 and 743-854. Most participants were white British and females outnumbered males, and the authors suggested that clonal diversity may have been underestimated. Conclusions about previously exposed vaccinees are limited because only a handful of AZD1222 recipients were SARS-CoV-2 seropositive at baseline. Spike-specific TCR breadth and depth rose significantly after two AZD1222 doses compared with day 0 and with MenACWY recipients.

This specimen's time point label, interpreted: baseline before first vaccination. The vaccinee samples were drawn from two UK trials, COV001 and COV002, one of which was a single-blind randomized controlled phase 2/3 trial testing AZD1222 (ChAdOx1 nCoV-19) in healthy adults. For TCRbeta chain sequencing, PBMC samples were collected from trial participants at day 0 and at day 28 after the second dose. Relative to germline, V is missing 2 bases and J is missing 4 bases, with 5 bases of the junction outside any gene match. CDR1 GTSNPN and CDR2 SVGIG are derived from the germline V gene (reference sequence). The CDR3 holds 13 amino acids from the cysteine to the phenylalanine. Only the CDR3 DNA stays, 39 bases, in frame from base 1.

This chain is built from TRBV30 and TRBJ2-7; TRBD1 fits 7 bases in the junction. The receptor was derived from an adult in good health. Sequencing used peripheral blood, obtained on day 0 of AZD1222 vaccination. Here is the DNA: TGTGCCTGGAGTTACAGGGGTGATTACGAGCAGTACTTC. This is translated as CAWSYRGDYEQYF.